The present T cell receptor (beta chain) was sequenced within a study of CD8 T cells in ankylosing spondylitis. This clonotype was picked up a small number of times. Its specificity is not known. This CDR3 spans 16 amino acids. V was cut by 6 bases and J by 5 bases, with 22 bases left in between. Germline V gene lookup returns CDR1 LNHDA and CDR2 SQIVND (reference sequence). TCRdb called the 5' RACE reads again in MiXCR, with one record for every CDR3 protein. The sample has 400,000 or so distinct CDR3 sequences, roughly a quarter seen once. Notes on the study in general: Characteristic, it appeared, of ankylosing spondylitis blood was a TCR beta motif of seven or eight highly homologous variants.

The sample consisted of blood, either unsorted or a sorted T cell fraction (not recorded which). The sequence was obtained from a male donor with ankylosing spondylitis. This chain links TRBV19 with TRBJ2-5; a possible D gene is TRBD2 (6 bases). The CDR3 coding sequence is TGTGCCAGTAGCCCCGGAGGGAGCCTGTTAAGGGAGACCCAGTACTTC. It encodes CASSPGGSLLRETQYF.